Shown below are 27 T cell receptor beta chains from a single sample sequenced in a study of somatic mutations in cytotoxic T cells in rheumatoid arthritis. TCRdb's copy holds only in-frame clones and misses some; the assay was immunoSEQ multiplex PCR. This sample has approximately 20,000 clones, with 85% found just once. The sequenced material came from CD8+ T cells sorted from blood. These receptors came from a woman in her 40s with rheumatoid arthritis.

In DNA form, the CDR3 reads TGTGCCAGCAGTTCCGGGACAGATGCCTACGAGCAGTACTTC. Encoded protein: CASSSGTDAYEQYF. V and J are TRBV5-6 and TRBJ2-7; the match to TRBD1 covers 7 bases. The length of the CDR3 is 14 residues. Germline trimming cut 5 bases from V and 2 bases from J; bases unmatched to any gene: 7. CDR1 is SGHDT and CDR2 is YYEEEE in the germline V gene.

This clone was seen a few times. This chain links TRBV4-2 with TRBJ1-2; perhaps TRBD1 as D (5 bases). V was clipped by 0 bases and J by 5 bases, with 10 bases between them. CDR1 and CDR2 (germline): LGHNA, YNFKEQ. The CDR3 extends over 14 amino acids. The CDR3, as DNA: TGTGCCAGCAGCCAAGAGGTATCAGGGTATGGCTACACCTTC. This sequence encodes CASSQEVSGYGYTF.

The gene calls are TRBV6-1 and TRBJ2-3, with D hard to call. V dropped 8 bases and J dropped 2 bases, with 8 bases sitting between them. The CDR3 runs 12 residues. Germline loops: CDR1 MNHNS, CDR2 SASEGT. DNA of the CDR3: TGTGCCAGCGGGCACGTCACAGATACGCAGTATTTT. Protein sequence: CASGHVTDTQYF.

The J gene is TRBJ2-7, the V gene TRBV11-2; D gene ambiguous. Germline CDR1 SGHAT, CDR2 FQNNGV. CDR3 length: 13 amino acids. Trimming took off 1 base at V and 3 bases at J, with 7 bases between the two ends. The CDR3 here is CASSLGAFYEQYF. The CDR3 nucleotides read TGTGCCAGCAGCTTAGGGGCATTCTACGAGCAGTACTTC. Full variable domain (outside the CDR3, taken from reference TRBV11-2 and TRBJ2-7): EAGVAQSPRYKIIEKRQSVAFWCNPISGHATLYWYQQILGQGPKLLIQFQNNGVVDDSQLPKDRFSAERLKGVDSTLKIQPAKLEDSAVYLCASSLGAFYEQYFGPGTRLTVT.

In its sample, this clone was seen once. The chain joins TRBV2 to TRBJ2-5; 8 bases map to TRBD2. The J call may not be correct, given that the DNA end is closer to TRBJ2-7. This CDR3 comprises 16 residues. The germline V gene has CDR1 SNHLY and CDR2 FYNNEI. CDR3 sequence reads: CASSDGWSGGSYEQYF. CDR3 coding DNA: TGTGCCAGCAGTGACGGATGGAGCGGGGGCAGCTACGAGCAGTACTTC.

In this sample, this clone turned up a few times. The V and J genes are TRBV29-1 and TRBJ1-1; 7 bases fit TRBD1. V shed 3 bases and J 3 bases; nucleotides not matched to a gene: 7. The germline V gene has CDR1 SQVTM and CDR2 ANQGSEA. This CDR3 is built from 14 residues. The CDR3 loop reads CSVDRGIYDTEAFF. DNA for the CDR3: TGCAGCGTTGACAGGGGGATTTATGACACTGAAGCTTTCTTT.

The CDR3 DNA reads as TGTGCCAGCACAGGGTGGTCCTCCTACGAGCAGTACTTC. Its protein is CASTGWSSYEQYF. The chain carries TRBV25-1 and TRBJ2-7; tentative D call: TRBD1 (5 bases). Trimming left V 7 bases short and J 0 bases short, with 10 bases between. CDR1 and CDR2 from the germline V gene are MGHDK and SYGVNS. The CDR3 length is 13 residues.

V and J are TRBV7-6 and TRBJ2-7; 10 positions agree with TRBD1. The CDR3 is made up of 15 amino acids. Per the germline V gene, CDR1 is SGHVS and CDR2 is FNYEAQ. Trimming removed 5 bases from V and 3 bases from J; junction bases left unmatched: 7. For the CDR3, the DNA is TGTGCCAGCAGCACTGGGACAGGGGCGCTCTACGAGCAGTACTTC. Its translation is CASSTGTGALYEQYF. The whole variable domain, remainder taken from reference TRBV7-6 and TRBJ2-7, is GAGVSQSPRYKVTKRGQDVALRCDPISGHVSLYWYRQALGQGPEFLTYFNYEAQQDKSGLPNDRFSAERPEGSISTLTIQRTEQRDSAMYRCASSTGTGALYEQYFGPGTRLTVT.

This sequence joins TRBV5-1 and TRBJ1-6, with D unclear. Germline V gene lookup returns CDR1 SGHRS and CDR2 YFSETQ. Trimming cost V 0 bases and J 8 bases, with 18 bases left between them. CDR3 length equals 17 residues. CDR3 in amino acids: CASSLVARYLGYSPLHF. As DNA, the CDR3 is TGCGCCAGCAGCTTGGTCGCGCGGTATCTCGGGTATTCACCCCTCCACTTT.

The rearrangement joins TRBV4-1 to TRBJ2-5, with TRBD2 identical over 8 bases. The J call may be wrong; the DNA end is better matched by TRBJ2-7. This CDR3 comprises 16 residues. Per the germline V gene, CDR1 is MGHRA and CDR2 is YSYEKL. The CDR3 sequence is CASSQEISGAYYEQYF. CDR3 coding DNA: TGCGCCAGCAGCCAAGAAATTAGCGGGGCCTACTACGAGCAGTACTTC.

This chain joins TRBV9 and TRBJ1-2; possible D gene TRBD1, 6 bases. This CDR3 is 15 amino acids long. Trimming removed 0 bases from V and 2 bases from J, with 11 bases in between. Germline V gene data show CDR1 as SGDLS and CDR2 as YYNGEE. CDR3 loop: CASSVVGRGNYGYTF. Written as DNA, the CDR3 is TGTGCCAGCAGCGTAGTTGGCAGGGGAAACTATGGCTACACCTTC.

This rearrangement joins TRBV2 to TRBJ2-7; D is unclear. The CDR3 runs to 11 residues. Trimming removed 6 bases at V and 2 bases at J, with 5 bases between. Germline V CDR1 and CDR2: SNHLY, FYNNEI. The CDR3 sequence is CASRSPYEQYF. The CDR3, as DNA: TGTGCCAGCAGGAGCCCCTACGAGCAGTACTTC. The variable domain in full, with the rest retrieved from reference TRBV2 and TRBJ2-7, is EPEVTQTPSHQVTQMGQEVILRCVPISNHLYFYWYRQILGQKVEFLVSFYNNEISEKSEIFDDQFSVERPDGSNFTLKIRSTKLEDSAMYFCASRSPYEQYFGPGTRLTVT.

The chain combines TRBV2 with TRBJ2-1; 16 bases map to TRBD2. Germline loops: CDR1 SNHLY, CDR2 FYNNEI. J was trimmed by 9 bases and V by 3 bases; bases with no gene match: 8. This CDR3 is 17 amino acids long. The CDR3 protein is CASSDPTGTSGGGEQFF. Here the CDR3 DNA reads TGTGCCAGCAGTGATCCGACCGGGACTAGCGGGGGGGGTGAGCAGTTCTTC. Looking up the rest from reference TRBV2 and TRBJ2-1 gives the full variable domain: EPEVTQTPSHQVTQMGQEVILRCVPISNHLYFYWYRQILGQKVEFLVSFYNNEISEKSEIFDDQFSVERPDGSNFTLKIRSTKLEDSAMYFCASSDPTGTSGGGEQFFGPGTRLTVL.

This clone has just a few counts. The chain uses TRBV6-1 and TRBJ2-7; 11 positions agree with TRBD2. V shed 3 bases, J shed 5 bases, and the junction held 3 bases outside the gene matches. The germline V gene encodes CDR1 MNHNS and CDR2 SASEGT. The CDR3 runs to 14 residues. The CDR3, as DNA: TGTGCCAGCAGTGATAGCGGGGGGGCCGACGAGCAGTACTTC. Amino acid sequence: CASSDSGGADEQYF.

The V call is TRBV5-6, the J call TRBJ2-3, with a possible D match to TRBD2 (5 bases). The V gene's germline CDR1 is SGHDT and CDR2 YYEEEE. The V end was cut by 6 bases, the J end by 6 bases, with 17 bases between. The CDR3 contains 14 residues. The CDR3 DNA reads as TGTGCCAGCACAGCCGGGGTTGAAGTCGATACGCAGTATTTT. This sequence encodes CASTAGVEVDTQYF.

The chain couples TRBV27 to TRBJ1-2; D possibly corresponds to TRBD1 (5 bases). Germline V gene data show CDR1 as MNHEY and CDR2 as SMNVEV (reference sequence). Trimming shortened V by 0 bases and J by 12 bases, and 11 bases separated the two germline ends. This CDR3 region has 12 residues. The CDR3 reads CASSLSGGFHTF. The CDR3 region has the DNA TGTGCCAGCAGTTTATCGGGGGGTTTCCACACCTTC.

This clone was seen only once. The chain recombines TRBV9 with TRBJ2-1; TRBD2 might be the D (5 bases). Trimming shortened V by 2 bases and J by 0 bases, and 18 bases separated the two germline ends. Per the germline V gene, CDR1 is SGDLS and CDR2 is YYNGEE. The CDR3 runs to 18 residues. CDR3 DNA sequence: TGTGCCAGCAGCGTCGTGAAGACGGGATTCGTCTCCTACAATGAGCAGTTCTTC. Protein: CASSVVKTGFVSYNEQFF.

The chain carries TRBV12-2 and TRBJ2-1; the DNA was not used to check the table's D call, TRBD2. TRBV12-2 is reported as a pseudogene. The CDR3 has 18 residues. The CDR3 DNA follows: TGTGCAAGTCGCTTGGGGAATGAACGGGGTACGTCCTACAATGAGCAGTTCTTC. Protein product: CASRLGNERGTSYNEQFF.

The chain carries TRBV5-6 and TRBJ2-5; possibly TRBD1 for D (6 bases). Germline V lookup: CDR1 SGHDT, CDR2 YYEEEE. CDR3 length: 15 amino acids. The V end was cut by 0 bases, the J end by 7 bases, with 16 bases between. The CDR3 DNA follows: TGTGCCAGCAGCTTGGCACAGGGCTCGGAAGGGACCCAGTACTTC. It encodes CASSLAQGSEGTQYF.

This sequence joins TRBV7-9 and TRBJ2-1, with 7 bases fitting TRBD2. This CDR3 comprises 12 residues. The J segment lost 14 bases and the V segment lost 0 bases, leaving 4 bases of the junction unmatched. From germline, CDR1 is SEHNR and CDR2 FQNEAQ (reference sequence). The CDR3: CASSLAGGLEFF. The CDR3 nucleotides are TGTGCCAGCAGCTTAGCGGGAGGGTTGGAGTTCTTC.

This rearrangement joins TRBV19 to TRBJ1-1; D is perhaps TRBD1 (6 bases). This CDR3 spans 14 amino acids. The germline CDR1 and CDR2 sequences are LNHDA and SQIVND (reference sequence). Trimming stripped 6 bases from V and 10 bases from J, with 21 bases between. The CDR3 region has the DNA TGTGCCAGTAGGTTCCGGGACATCGGTCTTGGAGCTTTCTTT. This gives the protein CASRFRDIGLGAFF.

The chain recombines TRBV30 with TRBJ1-2, with 8 bases lining up with TRBD1. CDR1 and CDR2 (germline): GTSNPN, SVGIG (reference sequence). Germline trimming cut 3 bases from V and 4 bases from J; bases unmatched to any gene: 7. This CDR3 spans 14 amino acids. CDR3 sequence: CAWRLRGQGYGYTF. DNA of the CDR3: TGTGCCTGGAGGCTCAGGGGGCAGGGCTATGGCTACACCTTC. The whole variable domain, remainder taken from reference TRBV30 and TRBJ1-2, is SQTIHQWPATLVQPVGSPLSLECTVEGTSNPNLYWYRQAAGRGLQLLFYSVGIGQISSEVPQNLSASRPQDRQFILSSKKLLLSDSGFYLCAWRLRGQGYGYTFGSGTRLTVV.

This clone has only one observation. The chain carries TRBV19 and TRBJ2-2, with D perhaps TRBD1 (6 bases). CDR3 length: 15 amino acids. V was shortened by 6 bases and J by 6 bases, with 17 bases between the two germline ends. The germline gives CDR1 LNHDA, CDR2 SQIVND (reference sequence). CDR3 nucleotide sequence: TGTGCCAGTAGACTGATACAGGGTATCCCCGGGGAGCTGTTTTTT. This encodes CASRLIQGIPGELFF.

The V gene is TRBV9, the J gene TRBJ2-1; 8 bases line up with TRBD2. This CDR3 has 16 residues. The ends lost 4 bases at V and 9 bases at J; junction bases unmatched: 15. The germline gives CDR1 SGDLS, CDR2 YYNGEE. CDR3 sequence: CASSPRSSGVGGEQFF. Here the CDR3 DNA reads TGTGCCAGCAGCCCCCGGAGTAGCGGGGTAGGAGGTGAGCAGTTCTTC.

V is TRBV11-3 and J is TRBJ2-2, with 7 bases that match TRBD2. CDR3 length equals 16 residues. V was pared by 3 bases and J by 3 bases, with 7 bases of the junction left unmatched. The germline CDR1 and CDR2 sequences are SGHNT and YENEEA. The CDR3 sequence: CASSLSRAGDTGELFF. The CDR3 DNA sequence: TGTGCCAGCAGCTTGAGTCGGGCGGGGGACACCGGGGAGCTGTTTTTT.

This chain joins TRBV29-1 and TRBJ1-2; D remains ambiguous. Germline V gives CDR1 SQVTM, CDR2 ANQGSEA. This CDR3 has 14 amino acids. Trimming shortened V by 5 bases and J by 4 bases, and 17 bases separated the two germline ends. The CDR3 protein is CSVLDGEGGYGYTF. Written as DNA, the CDR3 is TGCAGCGTTCTGGACGGGGAGGGCGGCTATGGCTACACCTTC.

This clone showed up just a few times. This CDR3 reads CASSEGLNTEAFF. For the CDR3, the DNA is TGTGCCAGCAGCGAGGGATTAAACACTGAAGCTTTCTTT. This chain connects TRBV6-5 to TRBJ1-1; D uncertain. Trimming removed 6 bases from V and 2 bases from J, with 10 bases in between. This CDR3 region has 13 residues. Germline V gene lookup returns CDR1 MNHEY and CDR2 SVGAGI.